Shown below are 22 T cell receptor beta chains from a single sample sequenced in a study of T cell repertoires in cytomegalovirus infection. Each CDR3 protein is one row after TCRdb ran MiXCR on the reads. Of 170,000 or so distinct CDR3 sequences listed, around 14% are singletons. The sample comprised PBMCs. The receptors shown here come from a human donor in good health (CMV status not recorded). Some clones in this sample may be carry-over from other donors' samples.

This chain uses TRBV3-1 with TRBJ1-6, with 9 nucleotides matching TRBD1. From germline, CDR1 is LGHDT and CDR2 YNNKEL (reference sequence). The CDR3 is 16 amino acids. V was clipped by 3 bases and J by 9 bases; unmatched bases: 9. CDR3 in DNA: TGTGCCAGCAGCCACGGACAGGGGTTTAATAGTTCACCCCTCCACTTT. Translation gives CASSHGQGFNSSPLHF.

Note on this clonotype: The junction and the germline gene differ at one end; a read error may be behind it. The chain couples TRBV29-1 to TRBJ2-3; D may be TRBD1 (7 bases). The germline CDR1 and CDR2 sequences are SQVTM and ANQGSEA. The CDR3 covers 11 residues. The CDR3 spells CSVVLAEQGGF. The CDR3 bases are TGCAGCGTTGTACTTGCGGAGCAGGGGGGATTT.

This clonotype was counted many times. The chain employs TRBV7-2 and TRBJ2-7; D is unresolved. Germline CDR1 SGHTA, CDR2 FQGNSA. The V gene lost 2 bases and the J gene lost 7 bases, with 12 bases spanning the gap. The CDR3 sequence is 13 residues long. The CDR3 nucleotides read TGTGCCAGCAGCTTAACCAACTTTCGGGAGCAGTACTTC. Protein sequence: CASSLTNFREQYF.

In its sample, this clonotype was seen once. The V call is TRBV7-4, the J call TRBJ2-5, with D perhaps matching TRBD2 (6 bases). The CDR3 totals 15 residues. V lost 5 bases to trimming and J lost 1 base, with 14 bases between them. Germline loops: CDR1 SGHVT, CDR2 SQSDAQ. The CDR3 DNA follows: TGTGCCAGCAGCCACCCCTGGAGGGCCCAAGAGACCCAGTACTTC. Its protein product is CASSHPWRAQETQYF.

At least ten counts were recorded for this clonotype. This sequence joins TRBV7-2 and TRBJ2-5; TRBD2 might be the D (5 bases). The germline V and J ends were trimmed by 3 bases and 5 bases, with 10 bases remaining between them. This CDR3 has 13 amino acids. Germline CDR1 SGHTA, CDR2 FQGNSA. CDR3 coding DNA: TGTGCCAGCAGCTTTGCTAGCAGGGAGACCCAGTACTTC. The encoded protein is CASSFASRETQYF.

This clonotype was counted a few times. This chain uses TRBV19 with TRBJ2-5; tentatively, D is TRBD2 (7 bases). The CDR3 runs 15 residues. Trimming stripped 7 bases from V and 4 bases from J, with 19 bases between. Germline V gene lookup returns CDR1 LNHDA and CDR2 SQIVND (reference sequence). The CDR3 DNA follows: TGTGCCAGTATGGGCTTTGACGGGGGGCGAGAGACCCAGTACTTC. This translates into CASMGFDGGRETQYF.

The CDR3 DNA follows: TGTGCCAGCAGCTTGGTCGGCAGGCTAGTAACTGGGGCCAACGTCCTGACTTTC. Encoded protein: CASSLVGRLVTGANVLTF. The chain recombines TRBV5-4 with TRBJ2-6; D gene uncertain. Germline V lookup: CDR1 SGHNT, CDR2 YYREEE (reference sequence). This CDR3 is built from 18 residues. Trimming stripped 0 bases from V and 2 bases from J, with 15 bases between.

The chain joins TRBV28 to TRBJ2-7; D remains unclear. Germline V gives CDR1 MDHEN, CDR2 SYDVKM. V dropped 2 bases and J dropped 7 bases, with 6 bases sitting between them. The CDR3 runs 11 residues. The CDR3: CASSLPEEQYF. In nucleotides, the CDR3 is TGTGCCAGCAGTTTACCGGAGGAGCAGTACTTC.

V and J are TRBV15 and TRBJ1-1; TRBD1 matches 8 bases. The CDR3 is 13 amino acids. The V gene end was trimmed by 3 bases and the J gene end by 7 bases; junction bases not matched to a gene: 4. Germline values: CDR1 LNHNV, CDR2 YYDKDF (reference sequence). CDR3 in amino acids: CATSRGQAGEAFF. For the CDR3, the DNA is TGTGCCACCAGCAGGGGACAGGCGGGTGAAGCTTTCTTT.

This clonotype was observed at least ten times. The rearrangement links TRBV28 to TRBJ1-5; D is ambiguous. Trimming took 3 bases from V and 11 from J, leaving 11 bases between them. Germline lookup yields CDR1 MDHEN and CDR2 SYDVKM. This CDR3 is 12 amino acids long. The CDR3 is CASSFGPGAQHF. DNA for the CDR3: TGTGCCAGCAGTTTCGGTCCCGGGGCCCAGCATTTT.

This clonotype was seen repeatedly, ten times or more. The CDR3 protein is CASSLARRPAEQYF. The CDR3 coding sequence is TGTGCCAGCAGCTTAGCGCGAAGGCCTGCCGAGCAGTACTTC. V gene TRBV7-9 combines with J gene TRBJ2-7, with D unclear. The CDR3 has 14 amino acids. V lost 0 bases, J lost 6 bases, and 12 bases lay in between. Germline-derived CDR1 and CDR2 are SEHNR and FQNEAQ (reference sequence). Full variable domain (outside the CDR3, taken from reference TRBV7-9 and TRBJ2-7): DTGVSQNPRHKITKRGQNVTFRCDPISEHNRLYWYRQTLGQGPEFLTYFQNEAQLEKSRLLSDRFSAERPKGSFSTLEIQRTEQGDSAMYLCASSLARRPAEQYFGPGTRLTVT.

V gene TRBV5-1 combines with J gene TRBJ1-5, with a tentative D call TRBD1 (5 bases). Trimming cost V 0 bases and J 5 bases, with 9 bases left between them. This CDR3 spans 14 amino acids. Germline CDR1 is SGHRS and CDR2 is YFSETQ. Here the CDR3 DNA reads TGCGCCAGCAGCTTGGGACGGGGGGATCAGCCCCAGCATTTT. This translates into CASSLGRGDQPQHF.

This clonotype was seen only a few times. The rearrangement uses TRBV6-2 or TRBV6-3 and TRBJ2-5; D gene ambiguous. Trimming pared 4 bases from V and 10 bases from J, leaving 10 bases between. CDR1 is MNHEY and CDR2 is SVGEGT in the germline V gene. The CDR3 length is 11 residues. The CDR3 nucleotides are TGTGCCAGCAGTTTCCGAGTGGGCCAGTACTTC. It codes for CASSFRVGQYF.

This clonotype occurred many times. The chain uses TRBV12-3 or TRBV12-4 and TRBJ2-1; D gene ambiguous. This CDR3 is built from 16 residues. V shed 7 bases and J shed 2 bases, with 18 bases lying between them. CDR3 amino acids: CASTLLSVGAYNEQFF. In DNA form, the CDR3 reads TGTGCCAGCACCTTACTTTCCGTTGGTGCCTACAATGAGCAGTTCTTC.

A note on this clonotype: A read error may explain this, as a much larger clone is one base away. The chain couples TRBV28 to TRBJ1-4; D uncertain. V lost 2 bases and J lost 12, with 7 bases in between. Germline V lookup: CDR1 MDHEN, CDR2 SYDVKM. This CDR3 is built from 11 residues. The CDR3 nucleotides read TGTGCCAGCAGTTTAATGGAAGAACTGTTTTTT. The encoded protein is CASSLMEELFF.

Comments on this clonotype: With a much larger clone just one base away, this may be a read error. CDR3: CASSVGSTATNEKLFF. CDR3 DNA sequence: TGTGCCAGCAGTGTCGGGTCTACCGCAACTAATGAAAAACTGTTTTTT. This chain uses TRBV6-6 with TRBJ1-4; D call uncertain. Trimming pared 5 bases from V and 0 bases from J, leaving 13 bases between. This CDR3 is 16 amino acids long. CDR1 is MNHNY and CDR2 is SVGAGI in the germline V gene (reference sequence).

A few counts support this clonotype. The gene calls are TRBV29-1 and TRBJ2-3; 7 bases agree with TRBD2. Germline loops: CDR1 SQVTM, CDR2 ANQGSEA. CDR3 size: 15 residues. The trim removed 7 bases at V and 2 bases at J, leaving 12 bases unmatched. CDR3 in amino acids: CSAWGGSGSTDTQYF. Here the CDR3 DNA reads TGCAGCGCCTGGGGGGGAAGTGGATCCACAGATACGCAGTATTTT.

This clonotype was picked up a small number of times. J is TRBJ2-2 and V is TRBV29-1; D is ambiguous. Germline assignment: CDR1 SQVTM and CDR2 ANQGSEA. CDR3 size: 14 residues. Between the trimmed V and J ends, which lost 2 bases and 2 bases, there was a span of 9 bases. The CDR3 region has the DNA TGCAGCGTTGAATACGGGCTAAACACCGGGGAGCTGTTTTTT. It encodes CSVEYGLNTGELFF.

This clonotype was counted a few times. The chain links TRBV5-6 to TRBJ2-2, with 8 bases lining up with TRBD1. The CDR3 consists of 16 residues. The V gene's germline CDR1 is SGHDT and CDR2 YYEEEE. V dropped 4 bases and J dropped 4; count of bases not matched to a gene: 9. The DNA of the CDR3 is TGTGCCAGCAGCCCGGCCCTACAGGGGGGCACCGGGGAGCTGTTTTTT. Protein: CASSPALQGGTGELFF.

In its sample, this clonotype was seen many times. V gene TRBV5-1 combines with J gene TRBJ2-1; D possibly corresponds to TRBD1 (5 bases). Trimming removed 1 base at V and 5 bases at J, with 7 bases between. CDR1 is SGHRS and CDR2 is YFSETQ in the germline V gene. The CDR3 contains 13 residues. The chain's CDR3 is CASSLLGDNEQFF. The CDR3 bases are TGCGCCAGCAGCTTGTTAGGGGACAATGAGCAGTTCTTC. Together with reference TRBV5-1 and TRBJ2-1, the CDR3 gives the full variable domain: KAGVTQTPRYLIKTRGQQVTLSCSPISGHRSVSWYQQTPGQGLQFLFEYFSETQRNKGNFPGRFSGRQFSNSRSEMNVSTLELGDSALYLCASSLLGDNEQFFGPGTRLTVL.

The rearrangement links TRBV6-2 or TRBV6-3 to TRBJ1-2; 8 bases map to TRBD1. Germline V gene sequence: CDR1 MNHEY, CDR2 SVGEGT. CDR3 length: 17 amino acids. The trim removed 0 bases at V and 4 bases at J, leaving 10 bases unmatched. In DNA, the CDR3 is TGTGCCAGCAGTTACTCGTTCAGGGGGCAAGAAACCTATGGCTACACCTTC. Translated: CASSYSFRGQETYGYTF.

The chain recombines TRBV12-3 or TRBV12-4 with TRBJ1-2, with a tentative D call TRBD1 (5 bases). The CDR3 runs to 15 residues. Trimming took off 2 bases at V and 8 bases at J, with 18 bases between the two ends. The CDR3 region has the DNA TGTGCCAGCAGTTTAAGGGGTCAGGAGATTAGGGGCTACACCTTC. Amino acid sequence: CASSLRGQEIRGYTF.